This T cell receptor (beta chain) was obtained from a study of radiation and T cells in renal cell carcinoma. Study conclusions and caveats: From baseline, blood top tumor clonotypes peaked at 2 weeks post-radiation.

With regard to this clone: As yet, its antigen is unknown.

Sequencing was performed with immunoSEQ multiplex PCR; in TCRdb, only in-frame clones are kept and a portion is missing. The table shows 40,000 to 60,000 clones, with roughly four fifths occurring only once. Time point meaning: baseline pretreatment blood. The treatment was: 15 Gy SBRT to primary tumor, nephrectomy 4 weeks later. The length of the CDR3 is 14 residues. The V gene end was trimmed by 4 bases and the J gene end by 5 bases; junction bases not matched to a gene: 9. Germline CDR1 SQVTM, CDR2 ANQGSEA. The chain links TRBV29-1 to TRBJ2-7; 9 bases map to TRBD2. The clonotype originates from a woman in her seventies with renal cell carcinoma. Material: blood, obtained from a patient whose treatment included radiotherapy and nephrectomy. CDR3 residues: CSVVIAGESHEQYF. The CDR3 nucleotides are TGCAGCGTTGTTATAGCGGGGGAATCCCACGAGCAGTACTTC.